This is a list of T cell receptor beta chains from one sample in a study of shared clonotypes between healthy human individuals. Profiling relied on immunoSEQ multiplex PCR, and the TCRdb table lists in-frame clones only, not all of them. The repertoire holds about 2.3 million clones, with around 90% as singletons. Source material: naive CD4+ T cells from PBMCs. Receptors originate from a young man in good health. Some clones in this sample may be carry-over from other donors' samples. The CDR3 runs from the conserved cysteine through the conserved F or W. D genes are given only for firm matches. The size entry is marked missing in some rows and otherwise reads once, few, many or a size class.

size	J	V	D	DNA	CDR3
NA	TRBJ2-2	TRBV5-4	TRBD2	TGTGCCAGCAGCTTTAGGACTAGTGACACCGGGGAGCTGTTTTTT	CASSFRTSDTGELFF
once	TRBJ2-5	TRBV7-6	NA	TGTGCCAGCAGCTTAGCGTACTCGGGGCGCAGGTCCGAGACCCAGTACTTC	CASSLAYSGRRSETQYF
NA	TRBJ1-2	TRBV10-1	NA	TGCGCCAGCAGTGAGTTGCGGTCGGACGGCTACACCTTC	CASSELRSDGYTF
NA	TRBJ2-3	TRBV29-1	TRBD1	TGCAGCGTTTGGACAGGGACCATCACAGATACGCAGTATTTT	CSVWTGTITDTQYF
NA	TRBJ2-1	TRBV9	TRBD2	TGTGCCAGCAGCGTAGGGGCTAGCGGGACGCGTTTTGGCAATGAGCAGTTCTTC	CASSVGASGTRFGNEQFF
NA	TRBJ2-7	TRBV6-5	NA	TGTGCCAGCAGGGAGTATGCGTTCTCCTACGAGCAGTACTTC	CASREYAFSYEQYF
NA	TRBJ1-2	TRBV5-4	TRBD1	TGTGCCAGCAGCCTAGGTCCGGGACAGGGGGTCTATGGCTACACCTTC	CASSLGPGQGVYGYTF
few	TRBJ1-2	TRBV7-3	NA	TGTGCCAGCAGCCCCAATGGGGTCGGCTACACCTTC	CASSPNGVGYTF
NA	TRBJ1-6	TRBV7-9	NA	TGTGCCAGCAGCCCCCCGGTGGGTAATTCACCCCTCCACTTT	CASSPPVGNSPLHF
NA	TRBJ1-1	TRBV19	NA	TGTGCCAGTACCTTAAGGGGGGCAGCTAATATGAACACTGAAGCTTTCTTT	CASTLRGAANMNTEAFF
NA	TRBJ2-1	TRBV18	NA	TGTGCCAGCTCACCACTTACCCAGGGGTGGGGGTCCTACAATGAGCAGTTCTTC	CASSPLTQGWGSYNEQFF
NA	TRBJ2-6	TRBV30	NA	TGTGCCTCTCCTCTGGAGTCTGGGGCCAACGTCCTGACTTTC	CASPLESGANVLTF
NA	TRBJ2-5	TRBV18	NA	TGTGCCAGCTCTTCTCAACCTCGACAGTACCAAGAGACCCAGTACTTC	CASSSQPRQYQETQYF
NA	TRBJ2-5	TRBV15	NA	TGTGCCACCAGCAGGGGTAGCGGAGGGAACCAAGAGACCCAGTACTTC	CATSRGSGGNQETQYF
NA	TRBJ2-6	TRBV28	NA	TGTGCCAGCAGTTCAGGGACACCGGGGGCCAACGTCCTGACTTTC	CASSSGTPGANVLTF
NA	TRBJ1-1	TRBV28	NA	TGTGCCAGCAGTCTTACCGGGCACCCCTCTCGGAACACTGAAGCTTTCTTT	CASSLTGHPSRNTEAFF
NA	TRBJ1-2	TRBV5-6	TRBD1	TGTGCCAGCAGCGTGGGACAGGGCTACACCTTC	CASSVGQGYTF
NA	TRBJ2-7	TRBV7-9	TRBD2	TGTGCCAGCAGCTTAGCGGGACGCGGGGGAGGCGAGCAGTACTTC	CASSLAGRGGGEQYF
NA	TRBJ2-7	TRBV5-1	NA	TGCGCCAGCAGCTTGGAGGCCACGTTAGAGCAGTACTTC	CASSLEATLEQYF
NA	TRBJ2-1	TRBV5-4	NA	TGTGCCAGCAGCCTATACAATGAGCAGTTCTTC	CASSLYNEQFF
NA	TRBJ2-3	TRBV9	NA	TGTGCCAGCAGCGTAGGAAGTTCTACAGATACGCAGTATTTT	CASSVGSSTDTQYF
once	TRBJ2-3	TRBV7-8	NA	TGTGCCAGCAGCCCCCGAAGGGTCACAGATACGCAGTATTTT	CASSPRRVTDTQYF
NA	TRBJ2-7	TRBV6-5	TRBD1	TGTGCCAGCACCCATGGCCGGGACAGGGCCTACGAGCAGTACTTC	CASTHGRDRAYEQYF
NA	TRBJ2-3	TRBV28	TRBD1	TGTGCCAGCAGTTCACTAGGGGGCTTCACAGATACGCAGTATTTT	CASSSLGGFTDTQYF
NA	TRBJ2-3	TRBV11-1	NA	TGTGCCAGCAAGGATCAGGGGATGAGCACAGATACGCAGTATTTT	CASKDQGMSTDTQYF
NA	TRBJ2-3	TRBV27	NA	TGTGCCAGCGGACCTGGGGGGGCGGTCACAGATACGCAGTATTTT	CASGPGGAVTDTQYF
NA	TRBJ2-1	TRBV7-2	TRBD2	TGTGCCAGCAGCGTTTGGACTAGCGGGTTGGGCTCCTACAATGAGCAGTTCTTC	CASSVWTSGLGSYNEQFF
NA	TRBJ1-1	TRBV7-2	NA	TGTGCCAGCAGCCCTTTACCCATGAACACTGAAGCTTTCTTT	CASSPLPMNTEAFF
NA	TRBJ2-7	TRBV7-3	NA	TGTGCCAGCAGCCCCCAAGGGCCGGGAATTCACGAGCAGTACTTC	CASSPQGPGIHEQYF
NA	TRBJ2-1	TRBV30	NA	TGTGCCTGGAGTGCGCAAAGCGGAGGATACAATGAGCAGTTCTTC	CAWSAQSGGYNEQFF
NA	TRBJ1-3	TRBV5-1	TRBD1	TGCGCCAGCAGCTGGTTAGACAGGGCGGATGGAAACACCATATATTTT	CASSWLDRADGNTIYF
NA	TRBJ2-3	TRBV6-1	NA	TGTGCCAGCAGTGTCGGGCGAACTAGCACAGATACGCAGTATTTT	CASSVGRTSTDTQYF
few	TRBJ1-1	TRBV20-1	NA	TGCAGTGCTACACAGGGTACTGAAGCTTTCTTT	CSATQGTEAFF
NA	TRBJ1-4	TRBV6-6	NA	TGTGCCAGCAGTTACGCGGGGGTTAATGAAAAACTGTTTTTT	CASSYAGVNEKLFF
NA	TRBJ2-3	TRBV6-6	NA	TGTGCCAGCAGCCGGCGCGGGGCCGAAGATACGCAGTATTTT	CASSRRGAEDTQYF
NA	TRBJ2-2	TRBV7-8	TRBD2	TGTGCCGGACTAGCGGGAGTTCGGACCGGGGAGCTGTTTTTT	CAGLAGVRTGELFF
NA	TRBJ2-7	TRBV10-3	NA	TGTGCCATCAGTGGGTCTCCCACAACCAAAAGGTCTTCCTACGAGCAGTACTTC	CAISGSPTTKRSSYEQYF